Listed here are 27 T cell receptor beta chains from one sample, sequenced in a study of blood T cell repertoires in COVID-19. Repertoires were generated with immunoSEQ multiplex PCR, while TCRdb's copy carries only in-frame clones and drops some. The sample lists roughly 500,000 clones, approximately 92% occurring once. Material: peripheral blood. The source is a man younger than 30 with COVID-19, enrolled during active disease.

The chain employs TRBV5-8 and TRBJ2-7; 11 nucleotides agree with TRBD2. The J segment lost 6 bases and the V segment lost 4 bases, leaving 6 bases of the junction unmatched. CDR3 length: 14 residues. Germline-derived CDR1 and CDR2 are SGHTS and YDEGEE. The CDR3, as DNA: TGTGCCAGCAGCGTGACTAGCGGGATCCCCGAGCAGTACTTC. This translates into CASSVTSGIPEQYF.

The gene calls are TRBV5-1 and TRBJ2-3, with TRBD1 matching over 8 bases. The J segment lost 3 bases and the V segment lost 3 bases, leaving 3 bases of the junction unmatched. Germline values: CDR1 SGHRS, CDR2 YFSETQ. This CDR3 comprises 14 residues. The CDR3 DNA follows: TGCGCCAGCAGCTATAGGACAGGGACAGATACGCAGTATTTT. Translated, it gives CASSYRTGTDTQYF. The complete variable domain, with remaining parts taken from reference TRBV5-1 and TRBJ2-3, reads KAGVTQTPRYLIKTRGQQVTLSCSPISGHRSVSWYQQTPGQGLQFLFEYFSETQRNKGNFPGRFSGRQFSNSRSEMNVSTLELGDSALYLCASSYRTGTDTQYFGPGTRLTVL.

The J gene is TRBJ2-5, the V gene TRBV19; 7 positions match TRBD2. With V trimmed by 4 bases and J by 5 bases, 7 bases remained unmatched. CDR3 length: 14 amino acids. The germline gives CDR1 LNHDA, CDR2 SQIVND (reference sequence). CDR3 nucleotide sequence: TGTGCCAGTAGTACTACGGGGGGAGTGGAGACCCAGTACTTC. Translating it yields CASSTTGGVETQYF.

Only one count was recorded for this clone. V is TRBV7-9 and J is TRBJ2-2; 8 positions match TRBD2. Germline trimming cut 5 bases from V and 3 bases from J; bases unmatched to any gene: 8. CDR1 and CDR2 from the germline V gene are SEHNR and FQNEAQ (reference sequence). This CDR3 has 16 residues. The CDR3 here is CASSLPGGSYTGELFF. Written as DNA, the CDR3 is TGTGCCAGCAGCCTTCCGGGGGGGTCGTACACCGGGGAGCTGTTTTTT. Complete variable domain (other parts from reference TRBV7-9 and TRBJ2-2): DTGVSQNPRHKITKRGQNVTFRCDPISEHNRLYWYRQTLGQGPEFLTYFQNEAQLEKSRLLSDRFSAERPKGSFSTLEIQRTEQGDSAMYLCASSLPGGSYTGELFFGEGSRLTVL.

The table lists this clone with many counts. This sample includes further DNA sequences coding for the same CDR3. This chain links TRBV6-4 with TRBJ2-2, with no clear D. The CDR3 consists of 13 residues. CDR1 is MRHNA and CDR2 is SNTAGT in the germline V gene. V shed 4 bases and J shed 3 bases, with 6 bases lying between them. CDR3 in DNA: TGTGCCAGCAGTGGCGGCGACACCGGGGAGCTGTTTTTT. As protein: CASSGGDTGELFF.

As concerns this clone: Additional DNA sequences in this sample encode the identical CDR3. This sequence joins TRBV20-1 and TRBJ2-5; no clear D. V gave up 0 bases and J gave up 4 bases, with 3 bases separating them. CDR1 and CDR2 (germline): DFQATT, SNEGSKA (reference sequence). The CDR3 loop spans 11 amino acids. In DNA form, the CDR3 reads TGCAGTGCTAGAGATCGAGAGACCCAGTACTTC. This gives the protein CSARDRETQYF.

The chain couples TRBV6-5 to TRBJ2-5, with D perhaps TRBD1 (6 bases). Germline V gives CDR1 MNHEY, CDR2 SVGAGI. Trimming pared 6 bases from V and 2 bases from J, leaving 13 bases between. The CDR3 runs 14 residues. CDR3 region: CASRGGQLQETQYF. As DNA, the CDR3 is TGTGCCAGCAGGGGCGGACAGCTTCAAGAGACCCAGTACTTC.

V and J are TRBV5-4 and TRBJ2-3; maybe TRBD2 (5 bases). V lost 0 bases to trimming and J lost 3 bases, with 11 bases between them. From germline, CDR1 is SGHNT and CDR2 YYREEE (reference sequence). This CDR3 region has 15 residues. The CDR3 nucleotides read TGTGCCAGCAGCTTGGAGACTATCGGAACAGATACGCAGTATTTT. This translates into CASSLETIGTDTQYF.

This chain uses TRBV4-1 with TRBJ2-5, with 7 positions matching TRBD1. The CDR3 is 15 residues long. V lost 3 bases and J lost 0; bases outside the gene matches: 4. Germline CDR1 and CDR2: MGHRA and YSYEKL. The CDR3 sequence is CASSQTGTDQETQYF. CDR3 nucleotide sequence: TGCGCCAGCAGCCAGACCGGGACAGACCAAGAGACCCAGTACTTC.

CDR3 DNA: TGTGCCAGCAGTTTTCCCCAGTCCTACAATGAGCAGTTCTTC. Translation gives CASSFPQSYNEQFF. The V and J genes are TRBV28 and TRBJ2-1; D is undetermined. Deletions cut 3 bases from V and 1 base from J, with 7 bases between. The germline gives CDR1 MDHEN, CDR2 SYDVKM. The CDR3 sequence is 14 residues long.

This clone was seen only once. J is TRBJ1-2 and V is TRBV11-2; D perhaps matches TRBD1 (5 bases). V was trimmed by 1 base and J by 7 bases, leaving 19 bases between them. The CDR3 runs 16 residues. CDR1 and CDR2 from the germline V gene are SGHAT and FQNNGV. CDR3 loop: CASSLGRGKELGGYTF. In DNA form, the CDR3 reads TGTGCCAGCAGCTTAGGGCGGGGGAAAGAACTGGGTGGCTACACCTTC.

The rearrangement uses TRBV11-3 and TRBJ2-5; D might be TRBD1 (5 bases). The germline gives CDR1 SGHNT, CDR2 YENEEA. The CDR3 totals 15 residues. Between the trimmed V and J ends, which lost 2 bases and 0 bases, there was a span of 10 bases. As DNA, the CDR3 is TGTGCCAGCAGCTTACGAGTAGGGGACCAAGAGACCCAGTACTTC. Translation: CASSLRVGDQETQYF.

This clone was counted once. J is TRBJ2-5 and V is TRBV29-1; D possibly corresponds to TRBD1 (5 bases). CDR1 is SQVTM, CDR2 ANQGSEA, per germline. The CDR3 is made up of 11 amino acids. V dropped 6 bases and J dropped 3 bases, with 8 bases sitting between them. CDR3 in amino acids: CSVREKETQYF. CDR3 coding DNA: TGCAGCGTCAGGGAAAAAGAGACCCAGTACTTC.

The rearrangement uses TRBV9 and TRBJ2-5, with TRBD1 identical over 11 bases. The CDR3 is 15 amino acids. The junction had 2 bases not matched to a gene; V was cut back by 2 bases and J by 2 bases. CDR1 and CDR2 from the germline V gene are SGDLS and YYNGEE. The CDR3 sequence: CASSVGTGGQETQYF. In nucleotides, the CDR3 is TGTGCCAGCAGCGTTGGGACAGGGGGTCAAGAGACCCAGTACTTC.

In this sample, this clone turned up once. Different DNA sequences within this sample yield the same CDR3. The CDR3 loop reads CASSYSARNYEQYF. For the CDR3, the DNA is TGTGCCAGCAGTTACTCGGCCAGAAACTACGAGCAGTACTTC. V usage is TRBV6-5 and J usage is TRBJ2-7; D remains unclear. The ends were cut back, 0 bases at V and 3 bases at J, with 9 bases in the middle. The CDR3 extends over 14 amino acids. Per the germline V gene, CDR1 is MNHEY and CDR2 is SVGAGI.

This clone was found a few times. This rearrangement joins TRBV7-9 to TRBJ2-5; TRBD2 matches at 9 bases. Germline V gives CDR1 SEHNR, CDR2 FQNEAQ (reference sequence). V was clipped by 2 bases and J by 4 bases; unmatched bases: 8. The CDR3 is 16 residues long. CDR3 DNA: TGTGCCAGCAGCTTAAGTTTTAGCGGGGGAGGAGAGACCCAGTACTTC. Translated, it gives CASSLSFSGGGETQYF.

This chain connects TRBV11-2 to TRBJ1-6; D is ambiguous. V gave up 5 bases and J gave up 3 bases, with 17 bases separating them. This CDR3 comprises 17 residues. Germline assignment: CDR1 SGHAT and CDR2 FQNNGV. DNA of the CDR3: TGTGCCAGCAGCCCCCGCCCAGGCGGGGACTATAATTCACCCCTCCACTTT. Its translation is CASSPRPGGDYNSPLHF. The complete variable domain, with remaining parts taken from reference TRBV11-2 and TRBJ1-6, reads EAGVAQSPRYKIIEKRQSVAFWCNPISGHATLYWYQQILGQGPKLLIQFQNNGVVDDSQLPKDRFSAERLKGVDSTLKIQPAKLEDSAVYLCASSPRPGGDYNSPLHFGNGTRLTVT.

This chain joins TRBV20-1 and TRBJ2-7; 8 bases align to TRBD2. From germline, CDR1 is DFQATT and CDR2 SNEGSKA (reference sequence). V lost 3 bases and J lost 5; bases outside the gene matches: 6. This CDR3 has 13 amino acids. CDR3 sequence: CSASPGGGDEQYF. In DNA form, the CDR3 reads TGCAGTGCTAGTCCCGGGGGGGGAGACGAGCAGTACTTC.

The J gene is TRBJ2-7, the V gene TRBV19; D is perhaps TRBD1 (5 bases). This CDR3 region has 13 residues. The germline gives CDR1 LNHDA, CDR2 SQIVND (reference sequence). Trimming shortened V by 3 bases and J by 5 bases, and 11 bases separated the two germline ends. DNA of the CDR3: TGTGCCAGTAGTATCCGGCAGGGCGACGAGCAGTACTTC. Its translation is CASSIRQGDEQYF.

The CDR3 here is CASSGRQGSYNEQFF. The CDR3 bases are TGTGCCAGCAGCGGTCGACAGGGCTCCTACAATGAGCAGTTCTTC. The chain couples TRBV7-2 to TRBJ2-1; 7 bases are shared with TRBD1. CDR1 and CDR2 (germline): SGHTA, FQGNSA. Germline trimming cut 5 bases from V and 0 bases from J; bases unmatched to any gene: 4. The CDR3 is made up of 15 amino acids.

The chain has TRBV6-5 and TRBJ2-7, with a tentative D call TRBD2 (5 bases). The CDR3 is made up of 15 amino acids. Between the trimmed V and J ends, which lost 6 bases and 1 base, there was a span of 16 bases. Germline V CDR1 and CDR2: MNHEY, SVGAGI. Here the CDR3 DNA reads TGTGCCAGCAGGTCCCTAGCAATTGCGTCCTACGAGCAGTACTTC. Residues: CASRSLAIASYEQYF.

This chain joins TRBV5-6 and TRBJ2-7, with 8 bases aligning to TRBD1. CDR3 length equals 16 residues. V dropped 1 base and J dropped 0; count of bases not matched to a gene: 6. Germline-derived CDR1 and CDR2 are SGHDT and YYEEEE. The CDR3 DNA reads as TGTGCCAGCAGCTTGACACAGGGGGGTTCCTCCTACGAGCAGTACTTC. This sequence encodes CASSLTQGGSSYEQYF.

CDR3 sequence: CASSAQTGVNTEAFF. In DNA, the CDR3 is TGTGCCAGTAGTGCCCAGACAGGGGTGAACACTGAAGCTTTCTTT. The chain couples TRBV19 to TRBJ1-1, with 8 bases that match TRBD1. This CDR3 is built from 15 residues. V lost 5 bases, J lost 0 bases, and 5 bases stayed unmatched. Germline-derived CDR1 and CDR2 are LNHDA and SQIVND (reference sequence).

A word on this clone: Other DNA sequences of this sample code for an identical CDR3. V gene TRBV18 combines with J gene TRBJ2-5, with D unclear. The CDR3 runs to 11 residues. The V gene lost 3 bases and the J gene lost 5 bases, with 4 bases spanning the gap. From germline, CDR1 is KGHSH and CDR2 LQKENI. The CDR3 loop reads CASSPGETQYF. In DNA, the CDR3 is TGTGCCAGCTCACCCGGGGAGACCCAGTACTTC.

The rearrangement joins TRBV18 to TRBJ1-6, with 8 bases fitting TRBD1. The trim removed 5 bases at V and 5 bases at J, leaving 5 bases unmatched. CDR1 and CDR2 (germline): KGHSH, LQKENI. This CDR3 is 15 amino acids long. CDR3 sequence reads: CASSAGTGDNSPLHF. DNA for the CDR3: TGTGCCAGCTCAGCCGGGACAGGCGATAATTCACCCCTCCACTTT.

This chain joins TRBV29-1 and TRBJ1-1; tentative D call: TRBD1 (5 bases). This CDR3 has 13 residues. V dropped 4 bases and J dropped 0 bases, with 9 bases sitting between them. Germline-derived CDR1 and CDR2 are SQVTM and ANQGSEA. CDR3 region: CSVVDSLNTEAFF. The CDR3 nucleotides are TGCAGCGTTGTAGACAGTTTGAACACTGAAGCTTTCTTT. Together with reference TRBV29-1 and TRBJ1-1, the CDR3 gives the full variable domain: SAVISQKPSRDICQRGTSLTIQCQVDSQVTMMFWYRQQPGQSLTLIATANQGSEATYESGFVIDKFPISRPNLTFSTLTVSNMSPEDSSIYLCSVVDSLNTEAFFGQGTRLTVV.

The chain uses TRBV7-9 and TRBJ2-1, with TRBD2 matching over 7 bases. Germline V gene sequence: CDR1 SEHNR, CDR2 FQNEAQ (reference sequence). The CDR3 has 15 residues. With V trimmed by 2 bases and J by 3 bases, 4 bases remained unmatched. This chain's CDR3 is CASSLRLADYNEQFF. The CDR3 DNA follows: TGTGCCAGCAGCTTACGGCTAGCGGACTACAATGAGCAGTTCTTC.